The clone carrying this T cell receptor (beta chain) was picked up many times. This sample stems from a study of Graves' ophthalmopathy and Graves' hyperthyroidism. TCR beta CDR3 amplification used RNA transcripts. Second-round multiplex PCR came after a first-round RT-PCR that employed HTBI primers. MiXCR, run by TCRdb on the multiplex PCR reads, gives a single entry per CDR3 protein. This sample has about 480,000 distinct CDR3 sequences; around 15% occur once, and the top ten carry 9.5% to 10%. The CDR3 spans 12 residues. Germline-derived CDR1 and CDR2 are SGHTA and FQGNSA. The V and J ends lost 5 bases and 7 bases respectively, with 11 bases between them. All donors with ophthalmopathy were recorded as having moderate-to-severe activity, CAS ≥3, NOSPECS ≥4 and a duration under 3 months. Clinical symptoms, serum thyroxine, TRAb, thyroid ultrasound and orbital computed tomography formed the basis of diagnosis. The authors used Ficoll-Paque density gradient centrifugation to separate PBMCs. The input was 10 ml of fresh peripheral blood.

Sequencing was performed on blood. The receptor comes from a woman in her twenties or thirties with Graves' ophthalmopathy. The chain links TRBV7-2 to TRBJ1-2; the D gene is possibly TRBD1 (5 bases). The CDR3 loop is CASSPTVLGYTF. The CDR3 region has the DNA TGTGCCAGCAGCCCGACAGTCCTTGGCTACACCTTC.